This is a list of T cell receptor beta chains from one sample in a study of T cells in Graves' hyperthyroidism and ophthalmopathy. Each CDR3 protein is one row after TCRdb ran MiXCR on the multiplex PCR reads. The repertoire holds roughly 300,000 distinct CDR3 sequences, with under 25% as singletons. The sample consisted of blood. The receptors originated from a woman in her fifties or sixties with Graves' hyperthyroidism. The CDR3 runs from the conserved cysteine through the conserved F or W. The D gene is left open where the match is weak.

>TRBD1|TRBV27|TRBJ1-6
CASRGDRNNSPLHF
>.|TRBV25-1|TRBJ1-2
CASSENNGYGYTF
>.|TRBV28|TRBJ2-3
CASRGNTDTQYF
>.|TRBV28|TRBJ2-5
CASNWGLTETQYF
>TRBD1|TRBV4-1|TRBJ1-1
CASSQVSTGNMNTEAFF
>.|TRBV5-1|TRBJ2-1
CASSLDKGNNEQFF
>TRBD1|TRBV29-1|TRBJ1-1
CSVTQGARIEAFF
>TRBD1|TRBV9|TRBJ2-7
CASSVTGGTYEQYF
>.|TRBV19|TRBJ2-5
CASSMGTRVGETQYF
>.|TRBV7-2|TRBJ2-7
CASSFHRETYEQYF
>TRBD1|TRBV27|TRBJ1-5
CASSLGQGRQPQHF
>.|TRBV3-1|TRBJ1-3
CASSQDAQGSLSGNTIYF
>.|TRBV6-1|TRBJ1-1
CASSVGSVNTEAFF
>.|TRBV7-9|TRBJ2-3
CGADLDTQYF
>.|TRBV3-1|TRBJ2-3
CASSQGVWDTQYF
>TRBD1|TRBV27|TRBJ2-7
CASSRKHPGQGVAYEQYF
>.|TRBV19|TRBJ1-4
CASSTYRRNEKLFF
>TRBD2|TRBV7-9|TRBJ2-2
CASSSSGATGELFF
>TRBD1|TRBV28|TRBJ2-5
CASSRDRLYQETQYF
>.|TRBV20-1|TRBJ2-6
CSALNAGASGANVLTF
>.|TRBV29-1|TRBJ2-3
CSVGGPYTDTQYF
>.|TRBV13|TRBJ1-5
CASSGGAEAQHF
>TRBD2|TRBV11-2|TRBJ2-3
CASRIGLAGSDTQYF
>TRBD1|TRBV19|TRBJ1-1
CASRPQGLGTEAFF
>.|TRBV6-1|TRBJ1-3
CASSSRDSSGNTIYF
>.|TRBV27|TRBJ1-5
CASSLLRDQPQHF
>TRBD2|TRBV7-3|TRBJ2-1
CASSRLAGGGYNEQFF
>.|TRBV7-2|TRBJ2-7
CASSSPRRRYEQYF
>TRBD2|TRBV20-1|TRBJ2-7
CSARATSGAYYEQYF
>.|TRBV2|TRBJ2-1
CASSDMARGSGINEQFF
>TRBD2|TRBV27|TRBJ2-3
CASSPGGLRGDTQYF
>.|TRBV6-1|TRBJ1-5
CASSATGTGVEPQHF
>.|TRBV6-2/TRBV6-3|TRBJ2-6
CAGNPVYHSGANVLTF
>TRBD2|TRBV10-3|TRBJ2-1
CAISGGKLGEQFF
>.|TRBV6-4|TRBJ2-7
CASSVNGNPEQYF
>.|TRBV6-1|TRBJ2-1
CASKAGHEQFF
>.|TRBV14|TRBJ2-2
CASSRLGTGELFF
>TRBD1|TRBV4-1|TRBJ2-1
CASGTGEFSYNEQFF
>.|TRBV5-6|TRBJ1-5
CASSLFTQPQHF
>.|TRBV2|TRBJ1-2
CASRDGFIYGYTF
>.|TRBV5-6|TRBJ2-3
CASSLARADTQYF